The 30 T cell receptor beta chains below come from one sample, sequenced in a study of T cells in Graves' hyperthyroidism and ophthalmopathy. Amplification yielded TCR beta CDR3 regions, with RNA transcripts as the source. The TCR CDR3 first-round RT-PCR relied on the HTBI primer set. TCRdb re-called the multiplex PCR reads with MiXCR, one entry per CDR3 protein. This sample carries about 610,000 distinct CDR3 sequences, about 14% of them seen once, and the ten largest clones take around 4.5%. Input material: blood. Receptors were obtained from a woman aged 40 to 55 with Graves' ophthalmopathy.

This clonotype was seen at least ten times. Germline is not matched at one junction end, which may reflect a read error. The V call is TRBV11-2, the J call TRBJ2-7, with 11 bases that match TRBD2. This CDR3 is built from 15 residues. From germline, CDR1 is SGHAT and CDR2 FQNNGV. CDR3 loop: CASSLGTSGAYEQYF. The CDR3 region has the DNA TGTGCCAGCAGTTTAGGGACTAGCGGAGCCTACGAGCAGTACTTC.

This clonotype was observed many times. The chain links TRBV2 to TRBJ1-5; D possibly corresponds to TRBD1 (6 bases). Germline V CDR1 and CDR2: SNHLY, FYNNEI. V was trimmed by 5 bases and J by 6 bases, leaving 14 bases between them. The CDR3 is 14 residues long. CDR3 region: CASSLTGWPQPQHF. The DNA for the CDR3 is TGTGCCAGCAGTTTAACAGGGTGGCCTCAGCCCCAGCATTTT.

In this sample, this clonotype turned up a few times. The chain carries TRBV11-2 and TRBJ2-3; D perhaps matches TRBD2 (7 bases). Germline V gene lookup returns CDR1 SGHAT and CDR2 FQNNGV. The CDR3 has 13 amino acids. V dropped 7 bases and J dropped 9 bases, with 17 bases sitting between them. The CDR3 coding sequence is TGTGCCAGCACCTCATGGGGGGGCAGAACGCAGTATTTT. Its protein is CASTSWGGRTQYF.

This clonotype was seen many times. In DNA, the CDR3 is TGTGCCAGCAGTTCCCCGGGACAGGGTAATCAGCCCCAGCATTTT. This codes for CASSSPGQGNQPQHF. The chain employs TRBV6-5 and TRBJ1-5; 9 bases fit TRBD1. Germline V lookup: CDR1 MNHEY, CDR2 SVGAGI. The ends lost 4 bases at V and 4 bases at J; junction bases unmatched: 5. The CDR3 contains 15 residues.

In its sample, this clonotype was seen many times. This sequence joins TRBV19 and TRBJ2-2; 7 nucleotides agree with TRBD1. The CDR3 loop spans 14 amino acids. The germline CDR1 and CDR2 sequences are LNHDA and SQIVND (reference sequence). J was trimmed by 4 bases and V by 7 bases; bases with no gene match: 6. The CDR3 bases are TGTGCCAGTAAGAACAGGGGTAGCACCGGGGAGCTGTTTTTT. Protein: CASKNRGSTGELFF.

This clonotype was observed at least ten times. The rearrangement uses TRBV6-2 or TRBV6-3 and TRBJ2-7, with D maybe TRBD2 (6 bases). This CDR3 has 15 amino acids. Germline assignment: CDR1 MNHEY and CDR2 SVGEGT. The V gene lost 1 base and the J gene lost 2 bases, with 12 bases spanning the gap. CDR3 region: CASSYLSSDTYEQYF. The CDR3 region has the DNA TGTGCCAGCAGTTACTTATCTAGCGATACCTACGAGCAGTACTTC.

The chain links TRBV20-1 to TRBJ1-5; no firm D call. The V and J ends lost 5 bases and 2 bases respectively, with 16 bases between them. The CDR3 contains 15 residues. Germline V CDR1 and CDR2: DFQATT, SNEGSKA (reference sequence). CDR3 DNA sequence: TGCAGTGCTTTGGACCGCCTGGGAGGCAATCAGCCCCAGCATTTT. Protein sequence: CSALDRLGGNQPQHF.

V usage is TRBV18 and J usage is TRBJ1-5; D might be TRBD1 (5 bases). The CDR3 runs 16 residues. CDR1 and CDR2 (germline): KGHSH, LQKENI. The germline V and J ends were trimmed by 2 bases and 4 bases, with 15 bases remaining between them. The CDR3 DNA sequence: TGTGCCAGCTCACCAATGGGGGGTAGAGGGAATCAGCCCCAGCATTTT. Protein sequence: CASSPMGGRGNQPQHF.

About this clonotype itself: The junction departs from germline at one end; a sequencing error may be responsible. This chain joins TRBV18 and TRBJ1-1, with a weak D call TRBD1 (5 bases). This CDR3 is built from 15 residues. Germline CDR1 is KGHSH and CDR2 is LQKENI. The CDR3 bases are TGTGTCAGCTCCTTAGGCGGGGGGGAGAACACTGAAGCTTTCTTT. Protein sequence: CVSSLGGGENTEAFF.

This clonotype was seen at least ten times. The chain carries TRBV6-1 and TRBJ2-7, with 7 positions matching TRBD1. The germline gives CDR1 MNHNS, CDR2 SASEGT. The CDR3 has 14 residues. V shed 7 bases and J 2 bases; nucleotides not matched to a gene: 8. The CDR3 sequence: CASTPKGQTYEQYF. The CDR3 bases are TGTGCCAGCACGCCTAAGGGACAGACCTACGAGCAGTACTTC.

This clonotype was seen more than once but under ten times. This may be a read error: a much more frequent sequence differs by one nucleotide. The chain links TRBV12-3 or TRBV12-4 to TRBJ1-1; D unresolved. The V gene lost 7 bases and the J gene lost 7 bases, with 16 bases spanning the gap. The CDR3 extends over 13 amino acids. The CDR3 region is CASKLAGRLEAFF. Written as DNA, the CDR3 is TGTGCCAGCAAGTTAGCTGGACGGCTTGAAGCTTTCTTT.

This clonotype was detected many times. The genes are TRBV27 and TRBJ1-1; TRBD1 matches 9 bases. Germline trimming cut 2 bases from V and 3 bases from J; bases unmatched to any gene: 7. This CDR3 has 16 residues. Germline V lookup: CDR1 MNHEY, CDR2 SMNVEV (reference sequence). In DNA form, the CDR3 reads TGTGCCAGCAGTTTAGGACAGGGGCTGTCGGACACTGAAGCTTTCTTT. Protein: CASSLGQGLSDTEAFF.

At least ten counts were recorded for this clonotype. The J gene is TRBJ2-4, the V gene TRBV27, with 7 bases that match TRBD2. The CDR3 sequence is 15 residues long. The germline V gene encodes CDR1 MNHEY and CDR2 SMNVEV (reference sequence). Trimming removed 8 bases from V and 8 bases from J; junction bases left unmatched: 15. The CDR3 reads CASLYGGRGRDIQYF. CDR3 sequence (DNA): TGTGCCAGCCTTTATGGCGGGAGAGGTAGGGACATTCAGTACTTC.

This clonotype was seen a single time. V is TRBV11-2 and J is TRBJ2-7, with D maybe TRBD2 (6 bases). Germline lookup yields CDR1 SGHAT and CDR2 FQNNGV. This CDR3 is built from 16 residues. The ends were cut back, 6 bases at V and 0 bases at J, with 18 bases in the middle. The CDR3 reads CASRHSPQGLSYEQYF. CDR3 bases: TGTGCCAGCAGACACTCCCCCCAGGGACTCTCCTACGAGCAGTACTTC.

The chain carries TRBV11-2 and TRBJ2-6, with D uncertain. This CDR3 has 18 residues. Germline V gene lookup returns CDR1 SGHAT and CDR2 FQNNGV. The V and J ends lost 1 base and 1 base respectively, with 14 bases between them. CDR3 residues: CASSLVIVGESGANVLTF. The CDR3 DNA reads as TGTGCCAGCAGCTTAGTTATTGTTGGGGAATCTGGGGCCAACGTCCTGACTTTC.

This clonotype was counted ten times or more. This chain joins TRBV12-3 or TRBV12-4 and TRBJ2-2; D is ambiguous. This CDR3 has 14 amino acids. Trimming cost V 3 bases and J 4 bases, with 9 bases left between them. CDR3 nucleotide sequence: TGTGCCAGCAGTTTGGAAGGTTCCACCGGGGAGCTGTTTTTT. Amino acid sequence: CASSLEGSTGELFF.

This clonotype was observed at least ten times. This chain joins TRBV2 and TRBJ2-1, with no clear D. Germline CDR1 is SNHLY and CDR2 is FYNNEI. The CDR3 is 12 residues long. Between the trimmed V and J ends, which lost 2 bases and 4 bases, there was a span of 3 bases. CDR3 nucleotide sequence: TGTGCCAGCAGTGAACCGTACAATGAGCAGTTCTTC. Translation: CASSEPYNEQFF.

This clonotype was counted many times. This chain's CDR3 is CASSQPRANYGYTF. The CDR3 nucleotides are TGCGCCAGCAGCCAACCCAGAGCTAACTATGGCTACACCTTC. This chain joins TRBV4-1 and TRBJ1-2; D not resolved. CDR3 length: 14 residues. Looked up from germline, CDR1 is MGHRA and CDR2 is YSYEKL. V shed 2 bases and J shed 0 bases, with 7 bases lying between them.

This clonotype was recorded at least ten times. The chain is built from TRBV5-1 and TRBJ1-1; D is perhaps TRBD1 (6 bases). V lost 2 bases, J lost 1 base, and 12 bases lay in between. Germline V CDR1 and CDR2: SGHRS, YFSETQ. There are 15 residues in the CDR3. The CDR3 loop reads CASSFGGGPNTEAFF. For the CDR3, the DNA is TGCGCCAGCAGCTTCGGCGGGGGGCCGAACACTGAAGCTTTCTTT. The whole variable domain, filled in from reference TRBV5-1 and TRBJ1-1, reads KAGVTQTPRYLIKTRGQQVTLSCSPISGHRSVSWYQQTPGQGLQFLFEYFSETQRNKGNFPGRFSGRQFSNSRSEMNVSTLELGDSALYLCASSFGGGPNTEAFFGQGTRLTVV.

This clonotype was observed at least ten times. CDR3 DNA sequence: TGCAGTGCTCAGGGACAGTTGGCGGGAGAGACCGGGGAGCTGTTTTTT. Its protein is CSAQGQLAGETGELFF. The chain is built from TRBV20-1 and TRBJ2-2; D assignment may be TRBD1 or TRBD2 (7 bases each). This CDR3 is built from 16 residues. CDR1 is DFQATT and CDR2 is SNEGSKA in the germline V gene (reference sequence). With 5 bases removed from V and 5 bases from J, the gap between germline ends came to 21 bases.

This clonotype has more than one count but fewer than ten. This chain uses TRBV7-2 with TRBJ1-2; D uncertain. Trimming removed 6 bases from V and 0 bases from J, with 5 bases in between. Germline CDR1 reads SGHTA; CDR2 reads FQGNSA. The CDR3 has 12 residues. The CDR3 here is CASRVTNYGYTF. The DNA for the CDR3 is TGTGCCAGCAGGGTGACTAACTATGGCTACACCTTC. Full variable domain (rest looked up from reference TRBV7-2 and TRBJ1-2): GAGVSQSPSNKVTEKGKDVELRCDPISGHTALYWYRQSLGQGLEFLIYFQGNSAPDKSGLPSDRFSAERTGGSVSTLTIQRTQQEDSAVYLCASRVTNYGYTFGSGTRLTVV.

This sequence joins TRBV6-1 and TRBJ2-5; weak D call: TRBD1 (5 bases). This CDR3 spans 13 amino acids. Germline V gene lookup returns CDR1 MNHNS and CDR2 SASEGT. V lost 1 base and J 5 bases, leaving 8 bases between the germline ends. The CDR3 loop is CASSEDPGETQYF. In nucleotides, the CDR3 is TGTGCCAGCAGTGAAGACCCAGGGGAGACCCAGTACTTC.

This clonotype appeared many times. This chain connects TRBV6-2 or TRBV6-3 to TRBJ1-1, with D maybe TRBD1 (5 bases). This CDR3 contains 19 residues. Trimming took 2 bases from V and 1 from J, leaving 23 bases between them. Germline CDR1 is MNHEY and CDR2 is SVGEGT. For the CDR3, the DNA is TGTGCCAGCAGTTACGACGCGGGACCGGTAAATATTGGGAACACTGAAGCTTTCTTT. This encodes CASSYDAGPVNIGNTEAFF.

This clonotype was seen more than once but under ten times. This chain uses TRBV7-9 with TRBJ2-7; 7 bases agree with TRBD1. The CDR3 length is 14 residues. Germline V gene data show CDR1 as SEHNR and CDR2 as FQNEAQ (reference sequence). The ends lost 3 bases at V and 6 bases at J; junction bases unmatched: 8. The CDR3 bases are TGTGCCAGCAGCTTTTCCGACAGGGCCCGCGAGCAGTACTTC. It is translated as CASSFSDRAREQYF.

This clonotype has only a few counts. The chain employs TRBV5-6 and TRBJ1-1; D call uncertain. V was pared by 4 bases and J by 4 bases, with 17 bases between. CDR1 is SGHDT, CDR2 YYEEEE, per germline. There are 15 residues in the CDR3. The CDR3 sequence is CASSPTGRRSTEAFF. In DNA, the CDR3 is TGTGCCAGCAGCCCGACGGGTCGAAGAAGCACTGAAGCTTTCTTT.

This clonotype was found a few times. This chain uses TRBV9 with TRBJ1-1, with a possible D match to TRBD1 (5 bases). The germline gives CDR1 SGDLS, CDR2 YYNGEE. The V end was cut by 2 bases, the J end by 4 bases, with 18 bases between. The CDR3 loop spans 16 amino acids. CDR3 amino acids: CASSVGVVQGGTEAFF. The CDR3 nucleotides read TGTGCCAGCAGCGTGGGGGTGGTTCAGGGCGGCACTGAAGCTTTCTTT.

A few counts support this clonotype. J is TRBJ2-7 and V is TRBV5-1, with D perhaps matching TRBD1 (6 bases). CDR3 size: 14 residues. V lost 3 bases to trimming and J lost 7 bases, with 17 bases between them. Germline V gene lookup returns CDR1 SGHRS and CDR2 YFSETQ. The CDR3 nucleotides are TGCGCCAGCAGCTGGGGGACACCCCCGGGGGAGCAGTACTTC. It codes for CASSWGTPPGEQYF. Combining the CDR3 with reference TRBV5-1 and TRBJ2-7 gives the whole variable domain KAGVTQTPRYLIKTRGQQVTLSCSPISGHRSVSWYQQTPGQGLQFLFEYFSETQRNKGNFPGRFSGRQFSNSRSEMNVSTLELGDSALYLCASSWGTPPGEQYFGPGTRLTVT.

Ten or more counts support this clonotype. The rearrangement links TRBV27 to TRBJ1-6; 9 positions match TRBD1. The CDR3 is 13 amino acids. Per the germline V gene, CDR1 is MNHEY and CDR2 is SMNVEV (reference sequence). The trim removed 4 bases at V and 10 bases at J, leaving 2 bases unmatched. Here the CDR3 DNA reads TGTGCCAGCAGTTGGGACAGGGAGTCACCCCTCCACTTT. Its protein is CASSWDRESPLHF.

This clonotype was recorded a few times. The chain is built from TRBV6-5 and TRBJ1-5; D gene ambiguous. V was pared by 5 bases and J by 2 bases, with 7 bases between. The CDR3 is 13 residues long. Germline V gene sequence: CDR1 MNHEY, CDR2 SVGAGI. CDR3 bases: TGTGCCAGCAGTACATCGGGCAATCAGCCCCAGCATTTT. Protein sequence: CASSTSGNQPQHF.

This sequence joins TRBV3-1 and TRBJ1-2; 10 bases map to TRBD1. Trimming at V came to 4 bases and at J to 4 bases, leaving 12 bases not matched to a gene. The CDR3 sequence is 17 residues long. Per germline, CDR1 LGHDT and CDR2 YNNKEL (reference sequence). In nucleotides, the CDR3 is TGTGCCAGCAGCCCGAAACAGGGACAGGGGCTTGGCTATGGCTACACCTTC. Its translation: CASSPKQGQGLGYGYTF.